These T cell receptor beta chains were read from a single sample in a study of Graves' ophthalmopathy and Graves' hyperthyroidism. TCRdb used MiXCR to reprocess the multiplex PCR reads, holding one entry per CDR3 protein. Seen here are hundreds of thousands of distinct CDR3 sequences, roughly two fifths observed once, and the top ten hold 3.3%. The sample comprised peripheral blood. These receptors originate from an adult man with Graves' ophthalmopathy. Both conserved end residues are part of each CDR3. The D gene is left open where the match is weak. Size tells how often a clone was seen (once, few, many) or the class of an expanded clone, and some rows leave it out.

V: TRBV12-3/TRBV12-4; size: few; D: TRBD1; J: TRBJ2-2; DNA: TGTGCCAGCAGTTTAACAGGGGAGAGCACCGGGGAGCTGTTTTTT; CDR3: CASSLTGESTGELFF
V: TRBV11-2; size: .; D: TRBD1; J: TRBJ2-7; DNA: TGTGCCAGCAGCTTGGACAGGGACCTCTCCTACGAGCAGTACTTC; CDR3: CASSLDRDLSYEQYF
V: TRBV3-1; size: .; D: .; J: TRBJ1-1; DNA: TGTGCCAGCAGCCAGGGGGCTGTTGAAGCTTTCTTT; CDR3: CASSQGAVEAFF
V: TRBV12-3/TRBV12-4; size: .; D: TRBD2; J: TRBJ2-7; DNA: TGTGCCAGCAGTTTCGCGGGGGGGATGGACGAGCAGTACTTC; CDR3: CASSFAGGMDEQYF
V: TRBV7-3; size: .; D: .; J: TRBJ2-7; DNA: TGTGCCAGCAGTCGGGACCAACGGAGCTCCTACGAGCAGTACTTC; CDR3: CASSRDQRSSYEQYF
V: TRBV7-2; size: once; D: TRBD1; J: TRBJ1-5; DNA: TGTGCCAGCAGCTTAGGGGACAGCTACGAGCATTTT; CDR3: CASSLGDSYEHF
V: TRBV7-9; size: many; D: .; J: TRBJ1-1; DNA: TGTGCCAGCAGCTTAGCTAGAGGAATGAACACTGAAGCTTTCTACCGATTT; CDR3: CASSLARGMNTEAFYRF
V: TRBV10-3; size: many; D: .; J: TRBJ2-7; DNA: TGTGCCATCGGCCGGGAGTCACACTCCTACGAGCAGTACTTC; CDR3: CAIGRESHSYEQYF
V: TRBV6-1; size: .; D: .; J: TRBJ2-7; DNA: TGTGCCAGCACGGGTAATCCCTACGAGCAGTACTTC; CDR3: CASTGNPYEQYF
V: TRBV12-3/TRBV12-4; size: many; D: .; J: TRBJ1-6; DNA: TGTGCCAGCAGTTTGGGGGGGACACAAAATTCACCCCTCCACTTT; CDR3: CASSLGGTQNSPLHF
V: TRBV10-3; size: few; D: .; J: TRBJ2-1; DNA: TGTGCCATCAGTGAGGTGGGAGTTGGGGATGAGCAGTTCTTC; CDR3: CAISEVGVGDEQFF
V: TRBV6-6; size: many; D: .; J: TRBJ2-5; DNA: TGTGCCAGCAGTTACTCGTGGGGGCGGGAGACCCAGTACTTC; CDR3: CASSYSWGRETQYF
V: TRBV5-6; size: many; D: TRBD1; J: TRBJ1-2; DNA: TGTGCCAGCAGCCTCCTGACAGGGAACTATGGCTACACCTTC; CDR3: CASSLLTGNYGYTF
V: TRBV7-3; size: .; D: .; J: TRBJ2-7; DNA: TGTGCCAGCAGCTTAGGCCTAGCTGGCACCTACGAGCAGCACTTC; CDR3: CASSLGLAGTYEQHF
V: TRBV2; size: many; D: TRBD2; J: TRBJ2-7; DNA: TGTGCCAGCAGTGGCGAGGGACTAGCGGGAGTTTACGAGCAGTACTTC; CDR3: CASSGEGLAGVYEQYF
V: TRBV7-8; size: .; D: TRBD1; J: TRBJ2-7; DNA: TGTGCCAGCAGCCCGCGACAGGGGCCAAACGAGCAGTACTTC; CDR3: CASSPRQGPNEQYF
V: TRBV12-3/TRBV12-4; size: few; D: .; J: TRBJ2-5; DNA: TGTGCCAGCAGTGGGGGGACGGCGAAAGAGACCCAGTACTTC; CDR3: CASSGGTAKETQYF
V: TRBV7-9; size: .; D: TRBD1; J: TRBJ1-3; DNA: TGTGCCAGCAGCTTAGGGACAGGGAAGGGAAACACCATATATTTT; CDR3: CASSLGTGKGNTIYF
V: TRBV12-3/TRBV12-4; size: .; D: TRBD1; J: TRBJ1-2; DNA: TGTGCCAGCAGTGACAGGGGGTACGACTATGGCTACACCTTC; CDR3: CASSDRGYDYGYTF
V: TRBV24-1; size: .; D: .; J: TRBJ1-1; DNA: TGTGCCAGCAGACTCAATTTCGGGGAGGGCACTGAAGCTTTCTTT; CDR3: CASRLNFGEGTEAFF
V: TRBV15; size: .; D: .; J: TRBJ1-2; DNA: TGTGCCACCAGCAGAGCGGCCGGGGGCGAGGTAGCCCACTATGGCTACACCTTC; CDR3: CATSRAAGGEVAHYGYTF
V: TRBV7-3; size: many; D: .; J: TRBJ2-5; DNA: TGTGCCAGCAGCTTGTTGGGGGGAATCCAAGAGACCCAGTACTTC; CDR3: CASSLLGGIQETQYF
V: TRBV19; size: many; D: TRBD1; J: TRBJ1-2; DNA: TGTGCCAGTAGTACCCCAGGGGGCGCCTATGGTGGCTACACCTTC; CDR3: CASSTPGGAYGGYTF
V: TRBV13; size: .; D: TRBD2; J: TRBJ2-2; DNA: TGTGCCAGCAGCTCCGGGACTAGCGGGGTATCCAGGGAGCTGTTTTTT; CDR3: CASSSGTSGVSRELFF
V: TRBV25-1; size: .; D: .; J: TRBJ1-1; DNA: TGTGCCAGCAGTGGATGGACTGGGGAGGCTGAAGCTTTCTTT; CDR3: CASSGWTGEAEAFF
V: TRBV7-7; size: .; D: .; J: TRBJ1-4; DNA: TGTGCCAGCAGCTCCGGGACTAGTAAAGAAAAACTGTTTTTT; CDR3: CASSSGTSKEKLFF
V: TRBV7-2; size: .; D: .; J: TRBJ1-2; DNA: TGTGCCAGCAGCTCCAACCGGGGTCCGAGAGATGGCTACACCTTC; CDR3: CASSSNRGPRDGYTF
V: TRBV29-1; size: .; D: TRBD1; J: TRBJ1-1; DNA: TGCAGCGTTGAAACAGGGGGCGTTAGGGCTTTCTTT; CDR3: CSVETGGVRAFF
V: TRBV10-3; size: .; D: .; J: TRBJ1-1; DNA: TGTGCCAGCAGCCCCAGATTTATGAACACTGAAGCTTTCTTT; CDR3: CASSPRFMNTEAFF
V: TRBV6-6; size: many; D: .; J: TRBJ2-2; DNA: TGTGCCAGCGGTGGACGAGCGGTCTCCGGGGAGCTGTTTTTT; CDR3: CASGGRAVSGELFF
V: TRBV7-9; size: .; D: .; J: TRBJ2-3; DNA: TGTGCCAGCAGCTTGGGTAGCGGAGGAGATACGCAGTATTTT; CDR3: CASSLGSGGDTQYF
V: TRBV15; size: .; D: TRBD1; J: TRBJ1-2; DNA: TGTGCCACCAGCAGAGAGGACAGGGAAGGCTACACCTTC; CDR3: CATSREDREGYTF
V: TRBV7-8; size: .; D: TRBD1; J: TRBJ1-4; DNA: TGTGCCAGCAGCTTCGGCCGGGACAGGGAGGTCGAGGAAAAACTGTTTTTT; CDR3: CASSFGRDREVEEKLFF
V: TRBV4-1; size: few; D: .; J: TRBJ1-4; DNA: TGCGCCAGCAGCCACATACAAACAACTAATGAAAAACTGTTTTTT; CDR3: CASSHIQTTNEKLFF
V: TRBV6-2/TRBV6-3; size: .; D: TRBD1; J: TRBJ2-7; DNA: TGTGCCAGCAGCCCCGGGACAGGGATTACCTACGAGCAGTACTTC; CDR3: CASSPGTGITYEQYF
V: TRBV9; size: few; D: .; J: TRBJ1-5; DNA: TGTGCCAGCAGAGGATCAGATCATCAGCCCCAGCATTTT; CDR3: CASRGSDHQPQHF
V: TRBV10-3; size: .; D: .; J: TRBJ2-5; DNA: TGTGCCAACCAGGGGAGAGAGACCCAGTACTTC; CDR3: CANQGRETQYF
V: TRBV12-5; size: .; D: .; J: TRBJ2-7; DNA: TGTGCTAGTGGTTTGGTAATAGGCCAGGCAACCTACGAGCAGTACTTC; CDR3: CASGLVIGQATYEQYF
V: TRBV20-1; size: .; D: .; J: TRBJ1-6; DNA: TGCAGTGCTAGAGAGAGAAGCGGTTCGAGGCTGACCCTCCACTTT; CDR3: CSARERSGSRLTLHF
V: TRBV29-1; size: many; D: TRBD2; J: TRBJ2-7; DNA: TGCAGCGTTGAAGACCCAAGGAGGAGCGGGAGCGAGCAGTACTTC; CDR3: CSVEDPRRSGSEQYF
V: TRBV9; size: many; D: .; J: TRBJ2-2; DNA: TGTGCCAGCAGCCCGAGGGGGGGTTTCGCCGGGGAGCTGTTTTTT; CDR3: CASSPRGGFAGELFF
V: TRBV5-8; size: .; D: TRBD2; J: TRBJ2-7; DNA: TGTGCCAGCAGCTTGGGCCTAGCGGAACACTACGAGCAGTACTTC; CDR3: CASSLGLAEHYEQYF
V: TRBV29-1; size: many; D: TRBD1; J: TRBJ1-3; DNA: TGCAGCGTTGAGCTCGGAGGGACAGCTGGAAACACCATATATTTT; CDR3: CSVELGGTAGNTIYF
V: TRBV29-1; size: .; D: .; J: TRBJ2-6; DNA: TGCAGCGCCGCGGGGGCCAACGTCCTGACTTTC; CDR3: CSAAGANVLTF
V: TRBV2; size: .; D: TRBD1; J: TRBJ1-1; DNA: TGTGCCAGCAGTGGACAGGGGGCGCGAGCTTTCTTT; CDR3: CASSGQGARAFF
V: TRBV10-3; size: few; D: TRBD1; J: TRBJ1-2; DNA: TGTGCCACGAGACAGGGGGCGCATGGCTACACCTTC; CDR3: CATRQGAHGYTF